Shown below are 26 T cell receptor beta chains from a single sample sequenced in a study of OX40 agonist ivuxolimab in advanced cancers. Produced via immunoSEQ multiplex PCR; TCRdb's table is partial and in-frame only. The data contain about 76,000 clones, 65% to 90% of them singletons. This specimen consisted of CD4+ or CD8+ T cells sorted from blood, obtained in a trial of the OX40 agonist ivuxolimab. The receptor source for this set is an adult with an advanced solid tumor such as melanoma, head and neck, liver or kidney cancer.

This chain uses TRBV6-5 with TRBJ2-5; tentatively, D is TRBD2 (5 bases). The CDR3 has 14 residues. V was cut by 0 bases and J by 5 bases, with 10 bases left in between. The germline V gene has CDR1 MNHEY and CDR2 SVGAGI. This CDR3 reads CASSYSGDSETQYF. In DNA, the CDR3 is TGTGCCAGCAGTTACTCCGGGGATTCGGAGACCCAGTACTTC.

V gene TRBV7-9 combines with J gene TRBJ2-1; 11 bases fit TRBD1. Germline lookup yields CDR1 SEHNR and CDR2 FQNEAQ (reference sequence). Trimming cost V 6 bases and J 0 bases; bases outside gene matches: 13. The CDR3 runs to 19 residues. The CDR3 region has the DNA TGTGCCAGCAGACCTCGATCCGGGACAGGGGGGATCTCCTACAATGAGCAGTTCTTC. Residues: CASRPRSGTGGISYNEQFF.

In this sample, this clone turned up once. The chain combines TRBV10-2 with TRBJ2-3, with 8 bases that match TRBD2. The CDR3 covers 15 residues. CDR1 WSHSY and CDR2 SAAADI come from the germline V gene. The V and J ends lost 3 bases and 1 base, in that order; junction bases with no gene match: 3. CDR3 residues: CASSEDSGGTDTQYF. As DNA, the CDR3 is TGCGCCAGCAGTGAAGATAGCGGGGGCACAGATACGCAGTATTTT.

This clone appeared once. CDR3 sequence: CASSLGGTPATNEKLFF. CDR3 DNA: TGTGCCAGCAGCTTGGGGGGGACACCTGCAACTAATGAAAAACTGTTTTTT. The chain links TRBV5-5 to TRBJ1-4, with D possibly matching TRBD1 (6 bases). The CDR3 spans 17 residues. V lost 0 bases, J lost 0 bases, and 12 bases lay in between. The germline V gene has CDR1 SGHKS and CDR2 YYEKEE (reference sequence).

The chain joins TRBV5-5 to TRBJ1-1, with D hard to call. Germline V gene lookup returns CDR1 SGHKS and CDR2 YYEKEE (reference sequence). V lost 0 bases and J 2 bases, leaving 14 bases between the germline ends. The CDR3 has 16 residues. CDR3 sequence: CASSLGFRTANTEAFF. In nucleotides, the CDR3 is TGTGCCAGCAGCTTGGGATTCCGGACGGCAAACACTGAAGCTTTCTTT.

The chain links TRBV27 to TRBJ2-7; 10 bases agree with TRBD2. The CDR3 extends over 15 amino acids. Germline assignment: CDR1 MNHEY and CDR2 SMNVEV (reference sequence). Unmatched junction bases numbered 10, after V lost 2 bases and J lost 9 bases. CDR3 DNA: TGTGCCAGCAGTTTAGAGCGGGGGGGCGACCCCGGGCAGTACTTC. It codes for CASSLERGGDPGQYF.

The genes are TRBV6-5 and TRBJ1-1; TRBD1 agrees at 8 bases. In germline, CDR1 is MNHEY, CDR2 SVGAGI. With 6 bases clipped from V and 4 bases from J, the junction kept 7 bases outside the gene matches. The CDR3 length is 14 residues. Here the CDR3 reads CASRRQGMGTEAFF. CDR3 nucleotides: TGTGCCAGCAGGCGACAGGGGATGGGCACTGAAGCTTTCTTT.

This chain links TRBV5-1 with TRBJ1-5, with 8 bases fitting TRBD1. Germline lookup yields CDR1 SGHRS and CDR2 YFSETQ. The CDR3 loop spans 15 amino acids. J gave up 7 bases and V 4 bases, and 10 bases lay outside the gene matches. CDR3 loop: CASSVGQGREQPQHF. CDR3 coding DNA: TGCGCCAGCAGCGTCGGACAGGGAAGGGAACAGCCCCAGCATTTT.

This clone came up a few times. The CDR3, as DNA: TGTGCCAGTAGTATAGGGGCCGGGACAGGGGTTAACTATGGCTACACCTTC. Amino acids: CASSIGAGTGVNYGYTF. This rearrangement joins TRBV19 to TRBJ1-2, with TRBD1 matching over 10 bases. CDR1 and CDR2 (germline): LNHDA, SQIVND (reference sequence). This CDR3 contains 17 residues. V trimming: 1 base; J trimming: 1 base; junction bases outside the gene matches: 6. The entire variable domain, with the rest obtained from reference TRBV19 and TRBJ1-2, is as follows: DGGITQSPKYLFRKEGQNVTLSCEQNLNHDAMYWYRQDPGQGLRLIYYSQIVNDFQKGDIAEGYSVSREKKESFPLTVTSAQKNPTAFYLCASSIGAGTGVNYGYTFGSGTRLTVV.

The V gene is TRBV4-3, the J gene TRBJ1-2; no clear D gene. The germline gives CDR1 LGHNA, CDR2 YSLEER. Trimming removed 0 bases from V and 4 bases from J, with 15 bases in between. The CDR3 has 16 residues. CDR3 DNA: TGCGCCAGCAGCCAAGATCATAACGGACCTAGCTATGGCTACACCTTC. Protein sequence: CASSQDHNGPSYGYTF.

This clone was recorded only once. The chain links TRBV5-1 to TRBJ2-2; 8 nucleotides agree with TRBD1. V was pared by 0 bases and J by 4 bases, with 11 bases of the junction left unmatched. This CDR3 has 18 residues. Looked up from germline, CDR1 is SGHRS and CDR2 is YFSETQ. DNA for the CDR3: TGCGCCAGCAGCTTGGCCTCACCGGGACAGGTTTCCACCGGGGAGCTGTTTTTT. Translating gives CASSLASPGQVSTGELFF.

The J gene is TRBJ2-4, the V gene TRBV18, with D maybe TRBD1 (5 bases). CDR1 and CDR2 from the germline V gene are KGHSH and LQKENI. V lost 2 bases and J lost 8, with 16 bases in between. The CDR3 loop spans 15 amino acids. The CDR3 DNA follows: TGTGCCAGCTCACCAATTAGGGGCGACTCCTACATTCAGTACTTC. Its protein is CASSPIRGDSYIQYF.

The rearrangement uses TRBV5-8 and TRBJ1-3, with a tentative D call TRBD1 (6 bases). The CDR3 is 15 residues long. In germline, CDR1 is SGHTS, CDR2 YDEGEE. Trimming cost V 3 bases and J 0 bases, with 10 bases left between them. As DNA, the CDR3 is TGTGCCAGCAGCTATGACAGGTTCTCTGGAAACACCATATATTTT. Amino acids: CASSYDRFSGNTIYF.

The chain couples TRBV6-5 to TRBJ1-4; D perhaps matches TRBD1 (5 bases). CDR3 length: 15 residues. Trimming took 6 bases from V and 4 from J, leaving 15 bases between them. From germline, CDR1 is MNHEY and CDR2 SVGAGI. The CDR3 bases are TGTGCCAGCAGCCACCGGGACGGAGATAATGAAAAACTGTTTTTT. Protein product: CASSHRDGDNEKLFF.

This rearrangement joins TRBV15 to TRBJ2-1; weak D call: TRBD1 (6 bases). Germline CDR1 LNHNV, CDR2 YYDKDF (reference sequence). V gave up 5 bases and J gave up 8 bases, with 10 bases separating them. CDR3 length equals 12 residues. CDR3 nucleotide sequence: TGTGCCACCAGCCAACAGGGAGATGAGCAGTTCTTC. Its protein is CATSQQGDEQFF.

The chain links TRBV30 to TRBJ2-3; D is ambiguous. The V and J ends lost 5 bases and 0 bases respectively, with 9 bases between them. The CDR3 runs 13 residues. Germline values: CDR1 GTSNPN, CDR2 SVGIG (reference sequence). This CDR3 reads CAWGRSSTDTQYF. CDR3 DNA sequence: TGTGCCTGGGGGCGGTCTAGCACAGATACGCAGTATTTT.

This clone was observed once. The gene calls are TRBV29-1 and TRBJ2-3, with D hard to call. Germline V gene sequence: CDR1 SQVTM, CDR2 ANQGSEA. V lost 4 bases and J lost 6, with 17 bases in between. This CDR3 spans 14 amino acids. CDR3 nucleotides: TGCAGCGTTGTGGCGTCCGCGACTTTGGATACGCAGTATTTT. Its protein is CSVVASATLDTQYF.

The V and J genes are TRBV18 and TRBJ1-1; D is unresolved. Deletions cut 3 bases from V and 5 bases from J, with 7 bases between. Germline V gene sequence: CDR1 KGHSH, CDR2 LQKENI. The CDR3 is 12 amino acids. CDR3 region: CASSPIGTEAFF. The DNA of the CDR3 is TGTGCCAGCTCACCTATTGGGACTGAAGCTTTCTTT.

The CDR3 DNA sequence: TGTGCCAGCAGCTCCGGACAGCGCGCCCAATGGGAGACCCAGTACTTC. This sequence encodes CASSSGQRAQWETQYF. The J gene is TRBJ2-5, the V gene TRBV5-8; tentatively, D is TRBD1 (6 bases). Germline lookup yields CDR1 SGHTS and CDR2 YDEGEE. Trimming cost V 3 bases and J 5 bases, with 20 bases left between them. There are 16 residues in the CDR3.

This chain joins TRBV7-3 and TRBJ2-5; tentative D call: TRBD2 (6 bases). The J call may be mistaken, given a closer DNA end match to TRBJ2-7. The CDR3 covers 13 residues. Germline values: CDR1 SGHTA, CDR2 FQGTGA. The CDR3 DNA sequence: TGTGCCAGCAGCTTGTCGGGGGACTACGAGCAGTACTTC. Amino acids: CASSLSGDYEQYF.

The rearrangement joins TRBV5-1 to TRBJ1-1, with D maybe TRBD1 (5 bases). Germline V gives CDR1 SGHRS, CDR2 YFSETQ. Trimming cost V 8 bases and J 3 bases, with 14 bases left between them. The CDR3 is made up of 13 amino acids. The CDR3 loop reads CASGVQGDTEAFF. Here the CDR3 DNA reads TGCGCCAGTGGAGTACAAGGGGACACTGAAGCTTTCTTT.

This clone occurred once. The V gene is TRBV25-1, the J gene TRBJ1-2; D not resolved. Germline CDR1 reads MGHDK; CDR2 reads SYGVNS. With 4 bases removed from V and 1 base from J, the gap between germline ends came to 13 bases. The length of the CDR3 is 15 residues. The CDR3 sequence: CASSVSGVVNYGYTF. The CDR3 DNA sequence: TGTGCCAGCAGTGTTTCCGGGGTTGTTAACTATGGCTACACCTTC.

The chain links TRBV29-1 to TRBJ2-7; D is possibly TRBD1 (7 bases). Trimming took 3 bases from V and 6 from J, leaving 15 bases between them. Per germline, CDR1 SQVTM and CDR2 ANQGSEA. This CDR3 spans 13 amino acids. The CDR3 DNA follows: TGCAGCGTTGAGGCCGGAGGGGGCTCCGAGCAGTACTTC. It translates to CSVEAGGGSEQYF.

The CDR3 is CASSSPRAGGHNEQFF. In nucleotides, the CDR3 is TGTGCCAGCAGCTCCCCGCGGGCAGGGGGGCACAATGAGCAGTTCTTC. The V call is TRBV7-9, the J call TRBJ2-1; D is perhaps TRBD1 (7 bases). The V and J ends lost 4 bases and 5 bases respectively, with 18 bases between them. CDR1 is SEHNR, CDR2 FQNEAQ, per germline (reference sequence). CDR3 length: 16 amino acids.

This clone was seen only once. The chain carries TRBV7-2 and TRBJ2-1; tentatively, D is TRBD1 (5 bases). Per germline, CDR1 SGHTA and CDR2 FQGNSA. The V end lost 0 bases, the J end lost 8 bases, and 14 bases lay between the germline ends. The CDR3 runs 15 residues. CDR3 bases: TGTGCCAGCAGCTTAGCAGGGGCTACGAGGTATGAGCAGTTCTTC. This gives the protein CASSLAGATRYEQFF.

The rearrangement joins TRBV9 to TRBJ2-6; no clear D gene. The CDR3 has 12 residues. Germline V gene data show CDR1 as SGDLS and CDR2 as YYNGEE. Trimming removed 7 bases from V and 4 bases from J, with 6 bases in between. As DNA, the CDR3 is TGTGCCAGCGGTCGGGGGGCCAACGTCCTGACTTTC. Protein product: CASGRGANVLTF.